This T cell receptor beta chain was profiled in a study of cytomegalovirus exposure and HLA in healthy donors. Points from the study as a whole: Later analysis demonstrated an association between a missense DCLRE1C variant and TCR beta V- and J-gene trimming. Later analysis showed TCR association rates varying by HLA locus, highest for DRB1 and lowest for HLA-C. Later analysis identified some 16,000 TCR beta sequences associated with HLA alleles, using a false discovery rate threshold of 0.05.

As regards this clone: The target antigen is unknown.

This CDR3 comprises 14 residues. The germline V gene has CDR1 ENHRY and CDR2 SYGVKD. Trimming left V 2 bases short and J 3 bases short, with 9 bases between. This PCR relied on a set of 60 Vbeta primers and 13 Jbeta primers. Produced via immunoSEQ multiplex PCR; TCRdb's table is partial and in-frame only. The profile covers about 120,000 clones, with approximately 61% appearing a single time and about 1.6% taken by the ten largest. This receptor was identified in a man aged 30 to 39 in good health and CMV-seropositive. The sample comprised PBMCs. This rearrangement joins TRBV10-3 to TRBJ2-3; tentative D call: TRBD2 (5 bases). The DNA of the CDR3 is TGTGCCATCAGTGAGAGGCTAGCTACAGATACGCAGTATTTT. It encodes CAISERLATDTQYF.